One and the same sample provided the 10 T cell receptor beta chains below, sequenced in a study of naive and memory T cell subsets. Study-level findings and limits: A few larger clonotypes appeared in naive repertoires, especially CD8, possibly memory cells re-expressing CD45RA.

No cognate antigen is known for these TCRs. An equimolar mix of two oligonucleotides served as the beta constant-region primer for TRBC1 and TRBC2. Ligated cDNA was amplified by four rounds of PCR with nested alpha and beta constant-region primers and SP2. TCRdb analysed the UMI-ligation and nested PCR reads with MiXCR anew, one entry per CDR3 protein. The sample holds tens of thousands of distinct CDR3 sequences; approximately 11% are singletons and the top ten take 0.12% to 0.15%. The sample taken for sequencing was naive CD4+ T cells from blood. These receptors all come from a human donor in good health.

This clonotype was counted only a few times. CDR3 nucleotide sequence: TGCGCCAGCAGCTTGTCACCTCATAGCAATCAGCCCCAGCATTTT. Protein: CASSLSPHSNQPQHF. This chain links TRBV5-1 with TRBJ1-5; D not certain. V was trimmed by 1 base and J by 0 bases, leaving 8 bases between them. Germline assignment: CDR1 SGHRS and CDR2 YFSETQ. The CDR3 contains 15 residues.

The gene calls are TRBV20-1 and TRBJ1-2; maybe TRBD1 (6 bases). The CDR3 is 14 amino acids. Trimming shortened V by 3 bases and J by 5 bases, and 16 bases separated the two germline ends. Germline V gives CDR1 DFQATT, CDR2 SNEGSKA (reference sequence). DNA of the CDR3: TGCAGTGCTAGCCCCAGAACAGGGTTGTATGGCTACACCTTC. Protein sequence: CSASPRTGLYGYTF.

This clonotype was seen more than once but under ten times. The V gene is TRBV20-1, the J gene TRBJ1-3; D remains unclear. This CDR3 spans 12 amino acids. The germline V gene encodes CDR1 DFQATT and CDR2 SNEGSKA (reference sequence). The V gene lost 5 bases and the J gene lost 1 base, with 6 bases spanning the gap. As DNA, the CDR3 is TGCAGTGCTTTGTCTTCTGGAAACACCATATATTTT. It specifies CSALSSGNTIYF.

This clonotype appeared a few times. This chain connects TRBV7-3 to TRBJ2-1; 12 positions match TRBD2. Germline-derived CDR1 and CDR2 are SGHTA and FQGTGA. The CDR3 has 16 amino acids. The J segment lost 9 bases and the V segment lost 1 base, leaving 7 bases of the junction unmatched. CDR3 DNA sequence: TGTGCCAGCAGCTTAAGACTAGCGGGGGTCCGTTCTGAGCAGTTCTTC. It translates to CASSLRLAGVRSEQFF.

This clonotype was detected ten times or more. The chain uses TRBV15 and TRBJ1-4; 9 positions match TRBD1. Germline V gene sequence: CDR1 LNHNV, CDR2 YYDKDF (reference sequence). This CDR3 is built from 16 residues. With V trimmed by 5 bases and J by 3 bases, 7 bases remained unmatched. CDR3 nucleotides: TGTGCCACCAGCGGGACAAGGACAGGGGCTAATGAAAAACTGTTTTTT. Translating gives CATSGTRTGANEKLFF.

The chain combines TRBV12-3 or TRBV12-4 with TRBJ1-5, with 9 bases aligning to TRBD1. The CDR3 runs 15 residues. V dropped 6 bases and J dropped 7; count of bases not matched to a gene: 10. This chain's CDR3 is CASSGTDRGRQPQHF. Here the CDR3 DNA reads TGTGCCAGCAGCGGAACCGACAGGGGGAGGCAGCCCCAGCATTTT.

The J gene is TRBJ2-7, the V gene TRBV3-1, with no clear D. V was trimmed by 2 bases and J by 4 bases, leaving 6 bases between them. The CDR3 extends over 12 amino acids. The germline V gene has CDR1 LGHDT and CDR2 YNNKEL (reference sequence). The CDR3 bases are TGTGCCAGCAGCCAAATGGCGTACGAGCAGTACTTC. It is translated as CASSQMAYEQYF.

The CDR3 here is CSDELPGSYGYTF. CDR3 nucleotides: TGCAGTGATGAGCTCCCAGGGAGCTATGGCTACACCTTC. The chain recombines TRBV20-1 with TRBJ1-2; the D gene is possibly TRBD1 (5 bases). V lost 7 bases and J 4 bases, leaving 16 bases between the germline ends. Per the germline V gene, CDR1 is DFQATT and CDR2 is SNEGSKA (reference sequence). The length of the CDR3 is 13 residues.

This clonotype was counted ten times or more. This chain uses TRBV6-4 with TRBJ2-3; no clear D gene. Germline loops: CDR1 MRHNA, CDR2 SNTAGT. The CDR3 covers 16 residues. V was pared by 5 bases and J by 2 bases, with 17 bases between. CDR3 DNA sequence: TGTGCCAGCAGTCCTCATTCTTCGGTTTCCACAGATACGCAGTATTTT. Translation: CASSPHSSVSTDTQYF.

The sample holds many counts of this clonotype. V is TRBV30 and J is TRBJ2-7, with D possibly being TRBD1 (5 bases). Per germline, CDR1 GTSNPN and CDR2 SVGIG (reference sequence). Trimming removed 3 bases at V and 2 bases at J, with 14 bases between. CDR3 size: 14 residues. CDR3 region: CAWRSQGTTYEQYF. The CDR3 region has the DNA TGTGCCTGGAGATCTCAGGGAACTACCTACGAGCAGTACTTC. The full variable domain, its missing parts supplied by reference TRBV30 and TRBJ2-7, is SQTIHQWPATLVQPVGSPLSLECTVEGTSNPNLYWYRQAAGRGLQLLFYSVGIGQISSEVPQNLSASRPQDRQFILSSKKLLLSDSGFYLCAWRSQGTTYEQYFGPGTRLTVT.